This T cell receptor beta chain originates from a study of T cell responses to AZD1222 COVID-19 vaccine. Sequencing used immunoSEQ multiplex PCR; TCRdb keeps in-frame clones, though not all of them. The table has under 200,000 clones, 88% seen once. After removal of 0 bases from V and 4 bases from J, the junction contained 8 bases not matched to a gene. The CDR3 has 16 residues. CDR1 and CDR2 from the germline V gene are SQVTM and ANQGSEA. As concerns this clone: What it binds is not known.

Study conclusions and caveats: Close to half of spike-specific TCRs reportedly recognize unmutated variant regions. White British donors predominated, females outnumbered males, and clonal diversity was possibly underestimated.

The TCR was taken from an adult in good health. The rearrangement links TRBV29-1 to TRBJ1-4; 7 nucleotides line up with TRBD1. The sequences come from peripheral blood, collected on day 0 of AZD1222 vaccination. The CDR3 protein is CSVEDPRQGVNEKLFF. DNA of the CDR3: TGCAGCGTTGAAGATCCGCGACAGGGCGTTAATGAAAAACTGTTTTTT.